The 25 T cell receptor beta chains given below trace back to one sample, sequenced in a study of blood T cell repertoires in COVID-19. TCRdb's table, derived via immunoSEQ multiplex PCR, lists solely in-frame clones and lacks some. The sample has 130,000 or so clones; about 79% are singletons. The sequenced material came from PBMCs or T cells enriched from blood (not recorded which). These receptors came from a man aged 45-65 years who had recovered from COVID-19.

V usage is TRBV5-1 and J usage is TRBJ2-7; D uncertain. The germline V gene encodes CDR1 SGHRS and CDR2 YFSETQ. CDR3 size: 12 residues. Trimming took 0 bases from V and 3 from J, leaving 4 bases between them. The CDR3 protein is CASSLDYYEQYF. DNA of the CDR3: TGCGCCAGCAGCTTGGATTACTACGAGCAGTACTTC. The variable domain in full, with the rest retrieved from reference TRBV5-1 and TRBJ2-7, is KAGVTQTPRYLIKTRGQQVTLSCSPISGHRSVSWYQQTPGQGLQFLFEYFSETQRNKGNFPGRFSGRQFSNSRSEMNVSTLELGDSALYLCASSLDYYEQYFGPGTRLTVT.

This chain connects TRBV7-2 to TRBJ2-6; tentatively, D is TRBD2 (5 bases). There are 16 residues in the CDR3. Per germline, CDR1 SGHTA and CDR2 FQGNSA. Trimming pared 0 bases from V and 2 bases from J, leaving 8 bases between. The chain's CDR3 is CASSLAMGAGANVLTF. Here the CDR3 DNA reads TGTGCCAGCAGCTTAGCTATGGGAGCTGGGGCCAACGTCCTGACTTTC.

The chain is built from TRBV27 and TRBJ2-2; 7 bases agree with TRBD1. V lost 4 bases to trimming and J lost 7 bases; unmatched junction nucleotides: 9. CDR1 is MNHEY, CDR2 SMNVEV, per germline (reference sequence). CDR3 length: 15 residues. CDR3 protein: CASSSTGPVSGELFF. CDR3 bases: TGTGCCAGCAGTTCGACAGGGCCGGTGAGCGGGGAGCTGTTTTTT.

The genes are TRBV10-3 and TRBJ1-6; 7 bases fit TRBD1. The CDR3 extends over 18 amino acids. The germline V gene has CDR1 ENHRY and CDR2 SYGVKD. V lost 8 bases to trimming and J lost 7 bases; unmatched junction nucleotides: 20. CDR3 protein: CAIGSTQINRGINSPLHF. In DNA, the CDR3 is TGTGCCATCGGCTCCACCCAGATCAACAGGGGCATCAATTCACCCCTCCACTTT.

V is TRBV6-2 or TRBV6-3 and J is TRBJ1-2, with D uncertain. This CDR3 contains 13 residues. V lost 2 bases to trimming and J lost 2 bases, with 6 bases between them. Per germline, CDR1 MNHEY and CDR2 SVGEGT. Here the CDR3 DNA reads TGTGCCAGCAGTTACAGAGAGAACTATGGCTACACCTTC. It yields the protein CASSYRENYGYTF.

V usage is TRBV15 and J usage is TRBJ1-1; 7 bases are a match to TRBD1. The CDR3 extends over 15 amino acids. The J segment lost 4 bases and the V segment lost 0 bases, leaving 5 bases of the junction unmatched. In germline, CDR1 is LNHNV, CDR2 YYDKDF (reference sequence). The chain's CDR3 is CATSRDYRGGTEAFF. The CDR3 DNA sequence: TGTGCCACCAGCAGAGATTACAGGGGCGGCACTGAAGCTTTCTTT.

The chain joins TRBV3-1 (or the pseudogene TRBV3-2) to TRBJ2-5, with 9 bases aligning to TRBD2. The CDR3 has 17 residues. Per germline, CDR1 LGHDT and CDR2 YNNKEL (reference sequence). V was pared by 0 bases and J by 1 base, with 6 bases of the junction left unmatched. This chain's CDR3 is CASSQESLAGCQETQYF. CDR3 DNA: TGTGCCAGCAGCCAAGAAAGTCTAGCGGGGTGCCAAGAGACCCAGTACTTC.

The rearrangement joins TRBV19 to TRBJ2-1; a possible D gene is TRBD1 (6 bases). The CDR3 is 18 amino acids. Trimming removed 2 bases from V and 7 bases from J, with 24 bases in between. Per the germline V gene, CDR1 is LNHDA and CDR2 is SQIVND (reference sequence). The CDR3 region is CASSIKGRGHGTGNEQFF. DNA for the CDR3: TGTGCCAGTAGTATAAAGGGCCGGGGACACGGAACGGGGAATGAGCAGTTCTTC.

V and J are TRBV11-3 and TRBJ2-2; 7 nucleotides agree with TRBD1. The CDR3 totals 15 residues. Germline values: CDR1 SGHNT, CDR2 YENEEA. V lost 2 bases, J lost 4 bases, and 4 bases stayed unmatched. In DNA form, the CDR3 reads TGTGCCAGCAGCTTAAAGGGGGCGATCACCGGGGAGCTGTTTTTT. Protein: CASSLKGAITGELFF. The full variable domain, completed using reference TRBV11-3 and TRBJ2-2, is EAGVVQSPRYKIIEKKQPVAFWCNPISGHNTLYWYLQNLGQGPELLIRYENEEAVDDSQLPKDRFSAERLKGVDSTLKIQPAELGDSAVYLCASSLKGAITGELFFGEGSRLTVL.

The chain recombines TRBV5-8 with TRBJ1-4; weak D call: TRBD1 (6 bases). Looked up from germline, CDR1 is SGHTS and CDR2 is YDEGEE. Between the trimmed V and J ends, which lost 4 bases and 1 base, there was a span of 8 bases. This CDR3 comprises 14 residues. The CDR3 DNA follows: TGTGCCAGCAGCACACAGGGAACTAATGAAAAACTGTTTTTT. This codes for CASSTQGTNEKLFF.

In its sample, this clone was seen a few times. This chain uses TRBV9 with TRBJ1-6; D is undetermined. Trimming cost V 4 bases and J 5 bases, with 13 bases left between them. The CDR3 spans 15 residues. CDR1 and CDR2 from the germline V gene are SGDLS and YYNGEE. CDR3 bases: TGTGCCAGCAGCCCTGGGCTACTCCATAATTCACCCCTCCACTTT. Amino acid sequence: CASSPGLLHNSPLHF.

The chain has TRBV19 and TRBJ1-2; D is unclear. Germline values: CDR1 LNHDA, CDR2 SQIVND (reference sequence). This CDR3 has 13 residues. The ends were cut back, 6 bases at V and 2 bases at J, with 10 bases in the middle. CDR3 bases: TGTGCCAGTAGCGGAGAGCCCAACTATGGCTACACCTTC. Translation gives CASSGEPNYGYTF.

CDR3 bases: TGTGCCAGCAGCTTGGGCGAGAGACTATCACCCCTCCACTTT. Residues: CASSLGERLSPLHF. The gene calls are TRBV5-6 and TRBJ1-6; D gene unclear. The CDR3 length is 14 residues. Germline V gives CDR1 SGHDT, CDR2 YYEEEE. V lost 0 bases, J lost 10 bases, and 11 bases lay in between.

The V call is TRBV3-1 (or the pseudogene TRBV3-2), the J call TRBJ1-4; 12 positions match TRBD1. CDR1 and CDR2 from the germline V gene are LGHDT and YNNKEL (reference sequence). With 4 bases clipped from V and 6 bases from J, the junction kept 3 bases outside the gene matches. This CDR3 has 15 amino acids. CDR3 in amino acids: CASSRDRGRYEKLFF. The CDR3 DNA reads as TGTGCCAGCAGCCGGGACAGGGGGCGGTATGAAAAACTGTTTTTT.

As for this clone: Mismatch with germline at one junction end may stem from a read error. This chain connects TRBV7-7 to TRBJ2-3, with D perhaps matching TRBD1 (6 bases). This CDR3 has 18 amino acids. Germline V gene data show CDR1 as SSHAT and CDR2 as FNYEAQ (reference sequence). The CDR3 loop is CASSLKPPDRRNTDTQYF. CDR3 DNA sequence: TGTGCTAGCAGCTTAAAGCCCCCCGACAGGAGAAACACAGATACGCAGTATTTT.

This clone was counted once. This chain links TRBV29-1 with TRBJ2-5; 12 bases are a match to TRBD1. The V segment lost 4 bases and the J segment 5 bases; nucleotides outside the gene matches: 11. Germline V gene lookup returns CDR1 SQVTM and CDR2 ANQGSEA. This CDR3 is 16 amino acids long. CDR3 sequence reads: CSVGYGTGGGRETQYF. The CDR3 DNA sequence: TGCAGCGTTGGATACGGGACAGGGGGCGGAAGGGAGACCCAGTACTTC.

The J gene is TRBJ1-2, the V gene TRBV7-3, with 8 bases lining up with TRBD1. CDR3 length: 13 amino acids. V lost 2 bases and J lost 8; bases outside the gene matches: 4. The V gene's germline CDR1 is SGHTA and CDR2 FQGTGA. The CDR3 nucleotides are TGTGCCAGCAGCTTATTAGCAGGGGGCGGCTACACCTTC. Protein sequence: CASSLLAGGGYTF. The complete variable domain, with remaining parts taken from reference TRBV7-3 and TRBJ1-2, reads GAGVSQTPSNKVTEKGKYVELRCDPISGHTALYWYRQSLGQGPEFLIYFQGTGAADDSGLPNDRFFAVRPEGSVSTLKIQRTERGDSAVYLCASSLLAGGGYTFGSGTRLTVV.

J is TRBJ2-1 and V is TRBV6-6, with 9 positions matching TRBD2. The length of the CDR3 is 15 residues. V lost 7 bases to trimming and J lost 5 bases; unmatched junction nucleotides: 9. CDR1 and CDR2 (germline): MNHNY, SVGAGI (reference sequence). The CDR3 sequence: CASTQTGTSNNEQFF. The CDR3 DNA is TGTGCCAGCACACAGACCGGGACTAGCAACAATGAGCAGTTCTTC.

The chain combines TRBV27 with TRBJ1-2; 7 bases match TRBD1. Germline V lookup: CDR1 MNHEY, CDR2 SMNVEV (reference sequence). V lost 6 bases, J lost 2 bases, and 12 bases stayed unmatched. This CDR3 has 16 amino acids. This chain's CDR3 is CASRTFGQATNYGYTF. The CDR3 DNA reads TGTGCCAGCAGGACATTCGGACAGGCTACCAACTATGGCTACACCTTC.

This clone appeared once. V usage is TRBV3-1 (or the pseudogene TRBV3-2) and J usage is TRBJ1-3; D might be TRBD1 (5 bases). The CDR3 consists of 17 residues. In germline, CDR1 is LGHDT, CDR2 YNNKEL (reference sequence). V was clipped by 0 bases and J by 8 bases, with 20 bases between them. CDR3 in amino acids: CASSQDGPGLQKYTIYF. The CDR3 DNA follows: TGTGCCAGCAGCCAAGATGGGCCAGGGCTTCAAAAATACACCATATATTTT.

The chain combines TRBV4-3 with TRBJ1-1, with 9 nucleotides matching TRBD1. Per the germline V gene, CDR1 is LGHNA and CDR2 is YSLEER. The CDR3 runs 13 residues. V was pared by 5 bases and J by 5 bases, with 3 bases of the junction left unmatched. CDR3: CASSGDRGTEAFF. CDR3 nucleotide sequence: TGCGCCAGCAGCGGTGACAGGGGGACTGAAGCTTTCTTT.

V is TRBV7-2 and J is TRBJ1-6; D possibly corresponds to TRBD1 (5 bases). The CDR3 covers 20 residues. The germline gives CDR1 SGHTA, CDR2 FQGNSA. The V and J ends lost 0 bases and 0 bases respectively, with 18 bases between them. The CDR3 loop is CASSLAGFNRTRSYNSPLHF. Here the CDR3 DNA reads TGTGCCAGCAGCTTAGCGGGGTTTAACAGGACGCGCTCCTATAATTCACCCCTCCACTTT.

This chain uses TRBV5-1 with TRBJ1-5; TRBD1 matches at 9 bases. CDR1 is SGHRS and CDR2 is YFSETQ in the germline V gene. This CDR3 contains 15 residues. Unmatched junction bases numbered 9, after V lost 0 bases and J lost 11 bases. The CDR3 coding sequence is TGCGCCAGCAGCTTGGCGGGACAGGGACATCAAGCCCAGCATTTT. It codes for CASSLAGQGHQAQHF.

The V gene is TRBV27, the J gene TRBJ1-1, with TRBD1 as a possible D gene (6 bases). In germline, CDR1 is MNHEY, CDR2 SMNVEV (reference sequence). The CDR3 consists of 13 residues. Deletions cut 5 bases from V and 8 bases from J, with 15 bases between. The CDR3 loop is CASSATTGKEAFF. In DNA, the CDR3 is TGTGCCAGCAGTGCAACGACAGGTAAAGAAGCTTTCTTT.

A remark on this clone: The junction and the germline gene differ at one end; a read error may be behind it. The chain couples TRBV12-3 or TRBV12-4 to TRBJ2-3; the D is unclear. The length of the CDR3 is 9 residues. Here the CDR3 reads CASTRLVPF. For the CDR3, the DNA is TGTGCCAGCACCCGTCTAGTACCTTTT.